One sample yielded the 20 T cell receptor beta chains listed below, sequenced in a study of blood T cells in healthy people across ages. A second 7 to 11 cycle PCR used barcoded and J-beta primers. Via MiXCR, TCRdb re-called the 5' RACE reads, giving one row per CDR3 protein. The data show 1.8 million or so distinct CDR3 sequences, about two fifths seen once. The sequencing sample was made of blood. Receptor source: a human donor in good health.

This chain links TRBV4-2 with TRBJ2-7; TRBD1 might be the D (6 bases). Germline V gene data show CDR1 as LGHNA and CDR2 as YNFKEQ. The CDR3 has 13 residues. V dropped 2 bases and J dropped 6 bases, with 11 bases sitting between them. The CDR3 loop is CASSQIRGCEQYF. The CDR3 DNA is TGTGCCAGCAGCCAAATCAGGGGTTGCGAGCAGTACTTC.

This clonotype occurred a few times. This chain uses TRBV5-1 with TRBJ1-2, with D perhaps matching TRBD1 (5 bases). CDR3 length: 16 residues. V lost 4 bases and J lost 3, with 19 bases in between. CDR1 SGHRS and CDR2 YFSETQ come from the germline V gene. The CDR3: CASSVPGARGHYGYTF. In DNA form, the CDR3 reads TGCGCCAGCAGCGTCCCTGGGGCCCGAGGACACTATGGCTACACCTTC.

The CDR3 bases are TGCAGCGTTCAAAGGACTTCTGAAGCTTTCTTT. It specifies CSVQRTSEAFF. The V and J genes are TRBV29-1 and TRBJ1-1; the D is unclear. The CDR3 covers 11 residues. The germline V and J ends were trimmed by 5 bases and 6 bases, with 10 bases remaining between them. Germline V gives CDR1 SQVTM, CDR2 ANQGSEA.

This clonotype came up a few times. V gene TRBV20-1 combines with J gene TRBJ2-5; either TRBD1 or TRBD2 may fit D (6 bases each). V was trimmed by 6 bases and J by 2 bases, leaving 13 bases between them. Looked up from germline, CDR1 is DFQATT and CDR2 is SNEGSKA (reference sequence). The CDR3 extends over 13 amino acids. This chain's CDR3 is CSAPRGPQETQYF. The CDR3 DNA reads TGCAGTGCCCCACGGGGGCCACAAGAGACCCAGTACTTC.

The chain joins TRBV12-3 or TRBV12-4 to TRBJ1-5; 9 bases match TRBD1. The CDR3 consists of 14 residues. The V gene end was trimmed by 6 bases and the J gene end by 7 bases; junction bases not matched to a gene: 7. The CDR3 DNA sequence: TGTGCCAGCAGCCCCCGGGACAGGGCCCAGCCCCAGCATTTT. As protein: CASSPRDRAQPQHF.

This clonotype came up many times. The rearrangement links TRBV28 to TRBJ2-7; D unclear. Germline CDR1 reads MDHEN; CDR2 reads SYDVKM. There are 12 residues in the CDR3. Deletions cut 5 bases from V and 0 bases from J, with 5 bases between. As DNA, the CDR3 is TGTGCCAGCAGTCCCACCTCCTACGAGCAGTACTTC. Amino acid sequence: CASSPTSYEQYF.

In the case of this clonotype: A much larger clone lies one base from this, so it may be a read error. The rearrangement uses TRBV29-1 and TRBJ2-5, with unresolved D. The closer fit of TRBJ2-7 to the DNA end suggests the J call may be wrong. The CDR3 is 14 residues long. CDR1 is SQVTM, CDR2 ANQGSEA, per germline. CDR3 nucleotides: TGCAGCGCTTTCGGCCATGCGTCAGGCGACGAGCAGTACTTC. It codes for CSAFGHASGDEQYF.

The J gene is TRBJ1-5, the V gene TRBV7-9; maybe TRBD1 (5 bases). Germline V gives CDR1 SEHNR, CDR2 FQNEAQ (reference sequence). V was trimmed by 10 bases and J by 1 base, leaving 23 bases between them. The CDR3 runs to 17 residues. CDR3 bases: TGTGCCACCCGAGCACCAGGGTTCGGGTCGAGCAATCAGCCCCAGCATTTT. This encodes CATRAPGFGSSNQPQHF.

The sample holds a few counts of this clonotype. V and J are TRBV5-1 and TRBJ2-1; TRBD2 aligns across 9 bases. The CDR3 runs to 17 residues. Germline V gene data show CDR1 as SGHRS and CDR2 as YFSETQ. V gave up 0 bases and J gave up 8 bases; unmatched junction bases: 12. The CDR3 DNA follows: TGCGCCAGCAGCTTGGCCGGTGGAGCGGGGGGCCGGGATGAGCAGTTCTTC. Translating gives CASSLAGGAGGRDEQFF.

The V call is TRBV7-9, the J call TRBJ2-3; D assignment may be TRBD1 or TRBD2 (5 bases each). V was clipped by 8 bases and J by 0 bases, with 15 bases between them. Germline V gene data show CDR1 as SEHNR and CDR2 as FQNEAQ (reference sequence). The CDR3 consists of 15 residues. The CDR3 DNA is TGTGCCAGCGAGCCCCGGGACGCTAGCACAGATACGCAGTATTTT. Its protein product is CASEPRDASTDTQYF.

This clonotype was counted between two and nine times. The chain employs TRBV24-1 and TRBJ2-5, with 8 bases aligning to TRBD2. Germline CDR1 reads KGHDR; CDR2 reads SFDVKD. V shed 9 bases and J 4 bases; nucleotides not matched to a gene: 6. The CDR3 has 13 residues. The CDR3 nucleotides read TGTGCCACCGGAATAGCGGGAACAGAGACCCAGTACTTC. As protein: CATGIAGTETQYF.

With regard to this clonotype: At one end the junction does not follow the germline gene, possibly because of a read error. The rearrangement uses TRBV5-1 and TRBJ1-2; unclear D gene. CDR3 length: 14 amino acids. The germline V gene has CDR1 SGHRS and CDR2 YFSETQ. Here the CDR3 DNA reads TGTGCCAGTAGTATAGGCACAGCTAACTATGGCTACACCTTC. This codes for CASSIGTANYGYTF. The complete variable domain, with remaining parts taken from reference TRBV5-1 and TRBJ1-2, reads KAGVTQTPRYLIKTRGQQVTLSCSPISGHRSVSWYQQTPGQGLQFLFEYFSETQRNKGNFPGRFSGRQFSNSRSEMNVSTLELGDSALYLCASSIGTANYGYTFGSGTRLTVV.

The gene calls are TRBV6-5 and TRBJ1-4; TRBD1 might be the D (6 bases). This CDR3 comprises 14 residues. From germline, CDR1 is MNHEY and CDR2 SVGAGI. The V and J ends lost 5 bases and 5 bases respectively, with 12 bases between them. In DNA, the CDR3 is TGTGCCAGCAGTCAGGGGTTAATCAATGAAAAACTGTTTTTT. Its translation is CASSQGLINEKLFF.

This clonotype was seen a single time. At one of its ends the junction is not consistent with the germline gene, which may arise from a read error. This rearrangement joins TRBV5-1 to TRBJ2-7; D perhaps matches TRBD2 (5 bases). This CDR3 has 13 residues. Germline CDR1 and CDR2: SGHRS and YFSETQ. For the CDR3, the DNA is TGCGCCGGCAGCGTCGGGATCTCCTACGAGCAGTACTTC. Amino acids: CAGSVGISYEQYF.

The V gene is TRBV10-3, the J gene TRBJ2-5, with TRBD1 identical over 9 bases. V gave up 2 bases and J gave up 5 bases; unmatched junction bases: 6. There are 15 residues in the CDR3. CDR1 ENHRY and CDR2 SYGVKD come from the germline V gene. CDR3 amino acids: CAISEPGTGTETQYF. The CDR3 nucleotides read TGTGCCATCAGTGAGCCCGGGACAGGGACCGAGACCCAGTACTTC.

This clonotype turned up a few times. The chain uses TRBV27 and TRBJ1-6; D remains ambiguous. CDR3 length: 14 residues. V was trimmed by 8 bases and J by 11 bases, leaving 19 bases between them. Germline V lookup: CDR1 MNHEY, CDR2 SMNVEV (reference sequence). This CDR3 is CASASGWPEAPLHF. For the CDR3, the DNA is TGTGCCAGCGCCTCCGGGTGGCCTGAGGCACCCCTCCACTTT.

This chain uses TRBV9 with TRBJ2-7; D remains unclear. The length of the CDR3 is 13 residues. Germline V gives CDR1 SGDLS, CDR2 YYNGEE. Trimming cost V 0 bases and J 5 bases, with 9 bases left between them. CDR3 DNA: TGTGCCAGCAGCGTAGGACAACTCCACGAGCAGTACTTC. It yields the protein CASSVGQLHEQYF.

The rearrangement uses TRBV6-5 and TRBJ1-6; possible D gene TRBD1, 5 bases. V dropped 6 bases and J dropped 2 bases, with 8 bases sitting between them. This CDR3 contains 14 residues. Germline CDR1 reads MNHEY; CDR2 reads SVGAGI. The CDR3 protein is CASRQGPYNSPLHF. In DNA, the CDR3 is TGTGCCAGCAGGCAGGGTCCCTATAATTCACCCCTCCACTTT.

This clonotype has more than one count but fewer than ten. The chain carries TRBV7-9 and TRBJ1-4; D possibly corresponds to TRBD1 (6 bases). Germline assignment: CDR1 SEHNR and CDR2 FQNEAQ (reference sequence). The CDR3 covers 14 residues. V was shortened by 3 bases and J by 5 bases, with 10 bases between the two germline ends. The CDR3 DNA sequence: TGTGCCAGCAGCTTGACGAGGGGGAATGAAAAACTGTTTTTT. Protein sequence: CASSLTRGNEKLFF.

The V and J genes are TRBV12-3 or TRBV12-4 and TRBJ2-1; 10 bases match TRBD1. Losses at the gene ends were 2 bases for V and 8 bases for J; bases not matched to a gene: 6. The CDR3 loop spans 15 amino acids. The CDR3 DNA reads as TGTGCCAGCAGTTTAATGGGGACAGGGGTGGATGAGCAGTTCTTC. Translation gives CASSLMGTGVDEQFF.